A single sample gave rise to the 18 T cell receptor beta chains below, sequenced in a study of cytomegalovirus exposure and HLA in healthy donors (dated by TCRdb to about 2017). The library was obtained by the immunoSEQ multiplex PCR assay. The multiplex PCR relied on a mix of 60 forward primers for TCR Vbeta segments and 13 reverse primers for TCR Jbeta segments. TCRdb holds this immuneACCESS table with in-frame rearrangements only. Some clones are missing; in checked studies, unresolved V genes explain under half, and the rest has no known cause. The sample table contains 200,000 to 250,000 clones; only one count was recorded for around 83% of them. The top ten clonotypes cover 1.4% of the sample. The source material was PBMCs. The origin of the receptors is a girl aged 5 to 17 in good health and CMV-seronegative.

This sequence joins TRBV7-2 and TRBJ1-5, with TRBD1 identical over 7 bases. The ends lost 3 bases at V and 4 bases at J; junction bases unmatched: 6. The V gene's germline CDR1 is SGHTA and CDR2 FQGNSA. The CDR3 has 15 residues. Here the CDR3 DNA reads TGTGCCAGCAGCTTCGCGGACAGGCTGAATCAGCCCCAGCATTTT. This codes for CASSFADRLNQPQHF.

This clone has a single count. This chain joins TRBV29-1 and TRBJ2-7, with 10 bases aligning to TRBD1. Trimming cost V 7 bases and J 3 bases; bases outside gene matches: 6. Germline assignment: CDR1 SQVTM and CDR2 ANQGSEA. CDR3 size: 13 residues. The CDR3 DNA is TGCAGCGCGACACGGACAGGGGGCTACGAGCAGTACTTC. It is translated as CSATRTGGYEQYF.

J is TRBJ2-5 and V is TRBV23-1; D might be TRBD1 (5 bases). The end of the DNA aligns better with TRBJ2-7, so the J call may be wrong. TRBV23-1 is placed among ORFs of uncertain function. CDR3 length: 12 residues. The CDR3 coding sequence is TGCGCCAGCCCCTCCAGGGCTTACGAGCAGTACTTC. Its translation is CASPSRAYEQYF.

This clone was seen only once. V and J are TRBV6-1 and TRBJ1-6, with unresolved D. The germline V gene has CDR1 MNHNS and CDR2 SASEGT. V was shortened by 8 bases and J by 2 bases, with 7 bases between the two germline ends. CDR3 length: 13 amino acids. This CDR3 reads CASYSPYNSPLHF. CDR3 nucleotide sequence: TGTGCCAGCTACAGCCCCTATAATTCACCCCTCCACTTT.

This chain links TRBV11-2 with TRBJ2-5; D uncertain. CDR1 SGHAT and CDR2 FQNNGV come from the germline V gene. Trimming stripped 0 bases from V and 2 bases from J, with 16 bases between. The CDR3 spans 17 residues. CDR3 nucleotides: TGTGCCAGCAGCTTAGACGTGCCGGGTAGTGGGCAAGAGACCCAGTACTTC. Its translation: CASSLDVPGSGQETQYF. Full variable domain (outside the CDR3, taken from reference TRBV11-2 and TRBJ2-5): EAGVAQSPRYKIIEKRQSVAFWCNPISGHATLYWYQQILGQGPKLLIQFQNNGVVDDSQLPKDRFSAERLKGVDSTLKIQPAKLEDSAVYLCASSLDVPGSGQETQYFGPGTRLLVL.

The chain links TRBV5-1 to TRBJ1-1, with TRBD1 identical over 7 bases. This CDR3 has 14 amino acids. Trimming took 4 bases from V and 3 from J; bases not matched to a gene: 6. Germline-derived CDR1 and CDR2 are SGHRS and YFSETQ. The CDR3 loop is CASSPRGSDTEAFF. The CDR3 region has the DNA TGCGCCAGCAGCCCCAGGGGGTCGGACACTGAAGCTTTCTTT.

This clone came up a few times. The junction departs from the called germline gene at one end, perhaps through a read error. CDR3 residues: CAGRDRGGEKLFF. The CDR3 DNA reads as TGTGCCGGCAGAGACAGGGGAGGTGAAAAACTGTTTTTT. V gene TRBV6-6 combines with J gene TRBJ1-4; 8 positions agree with TRBD1. Germline-derived CDR1 and CDR2 are MNHNY and SVGAGI (reference sequence). The CDR3 sequence is 13 residues long.

The V gene is TRBV9, the J gene TRBJ1-1, with a weak D call TRBD1 (6 bases). This CDR3 region has 15 residues. Looked up from germline, CDR1 is SGDLS and CDR2 is YYNGEE. Trimming shortened V by 1 base and J by 5 bases, and 15 bases separated the two germline ends. For the CDR3, the DNA is TGTGCCAGCAGCGTACGGCGGGGGACATGGACTGAAGCTTTCTTT. This gives the protein CASSVRRGTWTEAFF.

The chain employs TRBV18 and TRBJ1-1, with D uncertain. CDR1 and CDR2 (germline): KGHSH, LQKENI. Trimming removed 4 bases at V and 5 bases at J, with 8 bases between. The CDR3 covers 12 residues. The chain's CDR3 is CASSLPGTEAFF. CDR3 DNA sequence: TGTGCCAGCTCACTACCCGGGACTGAAGCTTTCTTT.

J is TRBJ2-1 and V is TRBV7-2; possibly TRBD1 for D (5 bases). The V gene's germline CDR1 is SGHTA and CDR2 FQGNSA. The V and J ends lost 6 bases and 9 bases respectively, with 12 bases between them. The CDR3 runs to 12 residues. Here the CDR3 reads CASSKGAGEQFF. The CDR3 DNA is TGTGCCAGCAGTAAAGGGGCCGGTGAGCAGTTCTTC.

The rearrangement joins TRBV6-5 to TRBJ1-2; D is possibly TRBD1 (5 bases). V shed 0 bases and J shed 8 bases, with 19 bases lying between them. Germline V gene data show CDR1 as MNHEY and CDR2 as SVGAGI. The CDR3 consists of 16 residues. CDR3 coding DNA: TGTGCCAGCAGTTACTCAATGGGGGGAGGTAGCAGCGGCTACACCTTC. This codes for CASSYSMGGGSSGYTF.

The rearrangement joins TRBV5-1 to TRBJ1-6; TRBD1 agrees at 7 bases. CDR1 is SGHRS and CDR2 is YFSETQ in the germline V gene. Losses at the gene ends were 0 bases for V and 7 bases for J; bases not matched to a gene: 4. The CDR3 is 15 residues long. The CDR3 nucleotides read TGCGCCAGCAGCTTGGCCACAGGGGCCAATTCACCCCTCCACTTT. Its translation is CASSLATGANSPLHF.

The chain couples TRBV9 to TRBJ1-1; 7 positions agree with TRBD1. Trimming removed 3 bases from V and 1 base from J; junction bases left unmatched: 9. The CDR3 totals 16 residues. CDR1 SGDLS and CDR2 YYNGEE come from the germline V gene. The DNA for the CDR3 is TGTGCCAGCAGCGCGGGCGCCGGGACAGCGAACACTGAAGCTTTCTTT. Translated: CASSAGAGTANTEAFF.

The chain combines TRBV28 with TRBJ1-2, with D unresolved. CDR1 and CDR2 (germline): MDHEN, SYDVKM. The CDR3 consists of 14 residues. Between the trimmed V and J ends, which lost 7 bases and 6 bases, there was a span of 18 bases. This CDR3 reads CASKIDIPLNGYTF. The CDR3 DNA reads as TGTGCCAGCAAGATTGACATCCCTCTTAATGGCTACACCTTC.

This chain connects TRBV28 to TRBJ1-5; 12 bases are shared with TRBD1. J gave up 5 bases and V 6 bases, and 5 bases lay outside the gene matches. Per germline, CDR1 MDHEN and CDR2 SYDVKM. The CDR3 is 15 amino acids. This CDR3 is CASRSGTGGYQPQHF. DNA for the CDR3: TGTGCCAGCAGGTCCGGGACAGGGGGCTATCAGCCCCAGCATTTT.

The chain recombines TRBV27 with TRBJ1-5; D gene uncertain. The CDR3 is 15 amino acids. V dropped 3 bases and J dropped 0 bases, with 9 bases sitting between them. The V gene's germline CDR1 is MNHEY and CDR2 SMNVEV (reference sequence). CDR3 bases: TGTGCCAGCAGTTTGGGGAGCAATAGCAATCAGCCCCAGCATTTT. Its protein product is CASSLGSNSNQPQHF.

The J gene is TRBJ1-5, the V gene TRBV11-2; 9 positions agree with TRBD1. The CDR3 length is 15 residues. V lost 1 base to trimming and J lost 2 bases; unmatched junction nucleotides: 0. The germline CDR1 and CDR2 sequences are SGHAT and FQNNGV. The CDR3 is CASSLGTGGNQPQHF. In DNA form, the CDR3 reads TGTGCCAGCAGCTTAGGGACAGGGGGCAATCAGCCCCAGCATTTT.

The CDR3 sequence: CASSAPGSYEQYF. For the CDR3, the DNA is TGTGCCAGCTCTGCGCCAGGGTCCTACGAGCAGTACTTC. This chain links TRBV18 with TRBJ2-7; tentatively, D is TRBD1 (5 bases). V lost 6 bases and J lost 1, with 10 bases in between. Germline V gene sequence: CDR1 KGHSH, CDR2 LQKENI. This CDR3 is built from 13 residues.